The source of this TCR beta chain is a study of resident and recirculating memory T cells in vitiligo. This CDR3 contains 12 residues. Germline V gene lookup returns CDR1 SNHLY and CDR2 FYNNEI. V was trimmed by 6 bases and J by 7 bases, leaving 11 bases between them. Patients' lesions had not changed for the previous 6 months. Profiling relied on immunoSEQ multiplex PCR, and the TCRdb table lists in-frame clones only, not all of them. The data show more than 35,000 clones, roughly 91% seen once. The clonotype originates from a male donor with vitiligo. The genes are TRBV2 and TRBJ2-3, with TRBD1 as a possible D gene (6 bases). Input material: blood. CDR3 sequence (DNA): TGTGCCAGCAGCCTACAGGGTAATACGCAGTATTTT. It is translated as CASSLQGNTQYF.